This T cell receptor beta chain appears in the sequencing data of a study of T cell repertoires in cytomegalovirus infection. About the study: The authors relied on CMV epitopes, both recently identified HLA-C-restricted and well-studied HLA-B-restricted. The public TCR beta signatures pointed to both CMV infection and matching HLA type. Study-wide points: The study found HLA-C-restricted CMV-specific TCR beta clonotypes dominating the ex vivo response.

Trimming took 5 bases from V and 0 from J; bases not matched to a gene: 14. The CDR3 length is 18 residues. The V gene's germline CDR1 is ENHRY and CDR2 SYGVKD. One entry per CDR3 protein results from TCRdb running MiXCR on the reads. The sample lists fewer than 950,000 distinct CDR3 sequences; about 30% were seen once. About this clonotype: What it binds is not known.

The chain is built from TRBV10-3 and TRBJ2-5; 8 bases are a match to TRBD2. This sequence originates from a human donor in good health (CMV status not recorded). Some clones in this sample may be carry-over from other donors' samples. The input for sequencing was cultured CD8+ T cells from PBMCs, taken from culture after CMV antigen stimulation. The CDR3: CAISPIEAGAPNQETQYF. CDR3 bases: TGTGCCATCAGTCCTATCGAAGCGGGGGCTCCGAACCAAGAGACCCAGTACTTC.